Only a few counts were recorded for the clone carrying this T cell receptor beta chain. Trimming pared 6 bases from V and 2 bases from J, leaving 11 bases between. The CDR3 totals 12 residues. In germline, CDR1 is SQVTM, CDR2 ANQGSEA. The data are from a study of identical twins. In TCRdb, the 5' RACE reads were re-called with MiXCR into one record per CDR3 protein. This table has 450,000 or so distinct CDR3 sequences, approximately 24% appearing once. These records were also assigned to another study, of T cells expressing NK-cell markers.

The TCR sequence derives from a woman aged 18-29 years in good health. The chain is built from TRBV29-1 and TRBJ2-7; no firm D call. Sequencing was done on a sample of CD4+ T cells sorted from blood. As DNA, the CDR3 is TGCAGCGTCTCCGGGCCCACCTACGAGCAGTACTTC. Protein sequence: CSVSGPTYEQYF.